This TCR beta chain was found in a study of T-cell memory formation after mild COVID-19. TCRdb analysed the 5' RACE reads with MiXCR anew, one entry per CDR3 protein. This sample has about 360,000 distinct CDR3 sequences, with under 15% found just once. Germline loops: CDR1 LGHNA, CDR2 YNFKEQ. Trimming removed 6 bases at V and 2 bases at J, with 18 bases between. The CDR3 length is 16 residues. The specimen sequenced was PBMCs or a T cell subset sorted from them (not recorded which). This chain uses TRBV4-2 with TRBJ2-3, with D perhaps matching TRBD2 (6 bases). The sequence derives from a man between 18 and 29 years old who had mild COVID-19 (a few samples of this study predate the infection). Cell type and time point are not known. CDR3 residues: CASSDVQGLPTDTQYF. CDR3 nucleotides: TGTGCCAGCAGTGACGTCCAGGGACTCCCCACAGATACGCAGTATTTT.